This T cell receptor (beta chain) emerged from a study of T cell repertoires in cytomegalovirus infection. As for the study in general: TCR beta signatures that were public indicated CMV infection and matching HLA type. The study, taken as a whole, reports: What dominated the ex vivo response were HLA-C-restricted CMV-specific TCR beta clonotypes.

TCRdb ran MiXCR on the reads and lists one entry per CDR3 protein. This table has approximately 730,000 distinct CDR3 sequences, 25% to 35% appearing once. Notes on this clonotype: Its antigen is currently unknown.

Germline CDR1 MDHEN, CDR2 SYDVKM. The CDR3 consists of 14 residues. With V trimmed by 5 bases and J by 5 bases, 4 bases remained unmatched. The gene calls are TRBV28 and TRBJ2-3; 10 bases match TRBD2. Sequencing used cultured CD8+ T cells from PBMCs, obtained from culture after CMV antigen stimulation. This receptor was identified in a human donor in good health (CMV status not recorded). Some clones in this sample may be carry-over from other donors' samples. This CDR3 reads CASSDSGGGDTQYF. The CDR3 DNA is TGTGCCAGCAGTGACAGCGGGGGGGGAGATACGCAGTATTTT.